The following is a T cell receptor (beta chain) sequence with its context. Antigen: not known. This specimen comes from a study of yellow fever vaccine responses in identical twins. The CDR3 runs to 17 residues. V was clipped by 1 base and J by 7 bases; unmatched bases: 9. TCRdb fed the RT-PCR reads into MiXCR, producing one record per CDR3 protein. The sample holds 20,000 to 25,000 distinct CDR3 sequences, around four fifths seen once. Notes on the study in general: Twins reportedly had a vaccine T cell response that seemed partly convergent, partly personalized.

The J gene is TRBJ2-1, the V gene TRBV7-1; TRBD2 matches 11 bases. TRBV7-1 carries the ORF label, with uncertain function. The specimen comprised T cells from blood (PBMCs), unsorted or a sorted subset (not recorded which), sampled before or after yellow fever vaccination (not recorded which). The clonotype originates from a woman younger than 30 who received the yellow fever vaccine. In DNA form, the CDR3 reads TGTGCCAGCAGCTCAGATTCTACTAGCGGGAGCAGAAATGAGCAGTTCTTC. It codes for CASSSDSTSGSRNEQFF.